This T cell receptor beta chain was recorded in a study of control samples from healthy donors and cancer patients. Method: immunoSEQ multiplex PCR; TCRdb's copy keeps in-frame clones and lacks some. The table shows tens of thousands of clones, with around nine tenths occurring only once. Germline V gene sequence: CDR1 SEHNR, CDR2 FQNEAQ (reference sequence). The CDR3 spans 15 residues. Trimming took off 2 bases at V and 2 bases at J, with 11 bases between the two ends. The sequence came from a man aged 40-55 years with colorectal cancer. Sequenced input: PBMCs. The chain is built from TRBV7-9 and TRBJ2-3; D gene ambiguous. The CDR3 here is CASSLYRSNTDTQYF. The CDR3 nucleotides read TGTGCCAGCAGCTTATACCGATCAAACACAGATACGCAGTATTTT. The full variable domain, completed using reference TRBV7-9 and TRBJ2-3, is DTGVSQNPRHKITKRGQNVTFRCDPISEHNRLYWYRQTLGQGPEFLTYFQNEAQLEKSRLLSDRFSAERPKGSFSTLEIQRTEQGDSAMYLCASSLYRSNTDTQYFGPGTRLTVL.